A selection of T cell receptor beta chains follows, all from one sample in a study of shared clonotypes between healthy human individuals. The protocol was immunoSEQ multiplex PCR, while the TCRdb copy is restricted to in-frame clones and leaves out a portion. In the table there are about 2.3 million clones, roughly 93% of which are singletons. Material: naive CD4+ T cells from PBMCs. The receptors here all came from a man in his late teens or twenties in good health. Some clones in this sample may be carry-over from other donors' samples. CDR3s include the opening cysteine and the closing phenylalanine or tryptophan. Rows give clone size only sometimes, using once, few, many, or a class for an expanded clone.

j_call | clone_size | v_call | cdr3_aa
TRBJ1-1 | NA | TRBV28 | CASSYPRTGGTEAFF
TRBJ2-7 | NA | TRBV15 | CATSRGRQSSYEQYF
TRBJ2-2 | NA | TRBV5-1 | CASSQTSGSPGELFF
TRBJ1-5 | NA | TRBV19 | CASSMRGGLKDQPQHF
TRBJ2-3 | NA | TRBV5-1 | CASSAARSGSTDTQYF
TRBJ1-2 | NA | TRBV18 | CASSPQITGGASNYGYTF
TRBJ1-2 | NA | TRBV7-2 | CASSLGRTGITYGYTF
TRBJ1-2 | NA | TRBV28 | CASRGQGGPNYGYTF
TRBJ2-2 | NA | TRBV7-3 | CASSLSLGGNTGELFF
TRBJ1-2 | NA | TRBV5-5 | CASSSQGANYGYTF
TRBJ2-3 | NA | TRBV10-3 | CAISKEGLPTDTQYF
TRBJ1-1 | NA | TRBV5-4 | CASSLIGKLNTEAFF
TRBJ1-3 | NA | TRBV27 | CASSLIGEQGAGNTIYF
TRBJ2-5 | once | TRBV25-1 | CASSDVQGMKTQYF
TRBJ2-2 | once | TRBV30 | CAWATGTGNTGELFF
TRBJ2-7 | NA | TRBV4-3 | CASSAAYAYEQYF
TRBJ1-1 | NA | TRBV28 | CASSFRHTEAFF
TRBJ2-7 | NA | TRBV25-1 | CASSDLRGPYEQYF
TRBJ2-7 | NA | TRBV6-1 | CASSLGGNIYEQYF
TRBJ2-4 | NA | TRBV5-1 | CASSLQKGQGVGIQYF
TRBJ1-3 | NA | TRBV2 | CASSAQGWISGNTIYF
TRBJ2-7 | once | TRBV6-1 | CASSVGISSYEQYF
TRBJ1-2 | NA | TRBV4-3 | CASSQESGLKVGGYTF
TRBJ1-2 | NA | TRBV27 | CASTPTGTGSNYGYTF
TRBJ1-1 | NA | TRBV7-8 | CASSLSGALNTEAFF
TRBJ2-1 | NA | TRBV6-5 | CASSPGSVNEQFF
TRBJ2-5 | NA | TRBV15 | CATSRGNREETQYF
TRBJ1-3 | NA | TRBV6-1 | CASSAPPGNTIYF
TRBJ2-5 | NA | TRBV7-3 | CASSLWASGSETQYF
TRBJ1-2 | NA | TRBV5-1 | CASSLVQVQSSGYTF
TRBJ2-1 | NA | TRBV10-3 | CAISQPGAIYNEQFF
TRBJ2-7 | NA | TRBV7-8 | CASSPTSGRYEQYF
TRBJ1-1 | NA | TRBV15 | CATSRDRAGDIEAFF
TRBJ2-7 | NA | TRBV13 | CARGLADSYEQYF
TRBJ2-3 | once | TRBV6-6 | CASSRIASTDTQYF
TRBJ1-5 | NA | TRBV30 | CAWSRGLFNQPQHF
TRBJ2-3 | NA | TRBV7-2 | CASSLSGTSTDTQYF
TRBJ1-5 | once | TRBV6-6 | CASSPDSLNQPQHF
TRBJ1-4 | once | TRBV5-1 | CASSTDPRPAEKLFF
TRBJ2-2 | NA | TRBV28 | CASSLLSPGELFF
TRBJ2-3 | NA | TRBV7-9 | CASSSEGDTQYF
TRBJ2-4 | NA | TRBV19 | CASSGRLVLKNIQYF
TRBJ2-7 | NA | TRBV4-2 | CASSQPLDFFHEQYF
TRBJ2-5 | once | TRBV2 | CASSSTSGKETQYF
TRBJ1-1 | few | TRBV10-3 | CAITGHPNTEAFF
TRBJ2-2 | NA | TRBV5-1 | CASSFGSNTGELFF
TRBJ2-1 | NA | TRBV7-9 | CASSLAGLAGFNEQFF
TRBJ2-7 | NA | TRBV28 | CASWGGQSSYEQYF
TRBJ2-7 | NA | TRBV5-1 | CASRAGGKSSYEQYF
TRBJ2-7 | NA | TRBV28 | CASSLVGQGITAQYF
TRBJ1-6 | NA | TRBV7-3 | CASSFGTGGSPLHF
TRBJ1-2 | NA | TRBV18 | CASSPEGSGNYGYTF
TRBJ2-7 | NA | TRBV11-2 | CASSLESGGRAYEQYF
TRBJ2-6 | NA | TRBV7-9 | CASSLDGGANVLTF
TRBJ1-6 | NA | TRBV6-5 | CASQGGMESPLHF